This T cell receptor beta chain was identified in a study of cytomegalovirus exposure and HLA in healthy donors (dated by TCRdb to 2016 to 2017). Describing the broader study: According to a later analysis, one platform produced both the 120 validation repertoires and the 620 or so repertoires of the first cohort. The study aimed to test whether signatures of past pathogen exposure could be identified by cataloging public T cell receptors. To predict cytomegalovirus infection status, the study brought together high-throughput TCR immunosequencing, statistical association of individual TCRs with disease status, and machine learning. In addition to the first cohort of about 650 subjects, a separate validation cohort of approximately 130 different subjects was used.

Libraries were prepared through the immunoSEQ multiplex PCR assay. The paper's processing steps were these. A statistical classification framework was developed to diagnose cytomegalovirus status using the catalog of TCR beta chain sequences. This immuneACCESS table, as held by TCRdb, lists in-frame sequences with V and J called but not all clones. Of the missing ones, under half trace to an unresolved V gene in checked studies; the others have no known cause. That table is the source of V, J and clone size, and D and trimming were worked out from the DNA. This sample comprises more than 250,000 clones, about 90% of them detected only once. The ten largest clonotypes hold roughly 1.2% of the sample. Donors formed part of the validation cohort, which comprised over a hundred subjects and was distinct from the first cohort of 690 or so subjects. V trim: 4 bases; J trim: 3 bases; unmatched bases: 9. The CDR3, cysteine through phenylalanine, is 16 amino acids long. Left in the record is the CDR3 DNA by itself, 48 bases read in frame from the first base. Based on the germline V gene (reference sequence), the CDR1 and CDR2 sequences are MNHEY and SMNVEV.

A remark on this clone: What this receptor recognizes is not known. Per-base qualities were not stored, and no clone one base away is much larger.

The investigation overall reported the following: Cytomegalovirus status was reported to be diagnosed by the classifier with high specificity and sensitivity in both the original and validation cohorts. According to the authors, the approach could potentially be generalized to other disease states and immunological phenotypes. Across donors, most TCR sequences were observed very rarely, whereas some public TCRs were present in many individuals. A few of the identified cytomegalovirus-associated TCR beta chains were confirmed in vitro to be specific for cytomegalovirus antigens. A total of 150 to 200 TCR beta chains were listed by the study as associated with cytomegalovirus. The validation cohort had no HLA typing available for a later analysis, so co-occurrence within that cohort was assessed over all 120 or so repertoires. A later analysis found that TCRs clustered in the first cohort also tended to co-occur in the 95 to 150 validation repertoires, with more than 90% of cluster scores above 0.

Rearrangement joined TRBV27 to TRBJ2-7; 10 central nucleotides agree with TRBD1. Input material: PBMCs. The sequence was obtained from a woman aged 25 to 39 in good health and CMV-seropositive. CDR3 sequence: CASSWDLGTGDYEQYF. The sequenced DNA is TGTGCCAGCAGTTGGGACCTCGGGACAGGGGACTACGAGCAGTACTTC.